The clone carrying this TCR beta chain has just one count. The data belong to a study of blood T cell repertoires in COVID-19. Per germline, CDR1 MNHEY and CDR2 SVGAGI. V dropped 5 bases and J dropped 11; count of bases not matched to a gene: 11. This CDR3 has 14 residues. In the original workflow: From reference gene primer amplification, estimates of nucleated cell counts were derived. Assay used: immunoSEQ multiplex PCR; TCRdb lists only in-frame clones, some missing. That table gives V, J and clone size, and the DNA gave D and trimming. The sample has 150,000 to 200,000 clones; around 91% are singletons.

Input material: peripheral blood. This sequence was found in a man aged 45 to 65 with acute or convalescent COVID-19. This chain links TRBV6-5 with TRBJ2-4; 8 bases align to TRBD1. The CDR3 nucleotides read TGTGCCAGCAGTCACCCAGGGGGCAAGAGTGTTCAGTACTTC. It codes for CASSHPGGKSVQYF.